This is a list of T cell receptor beta chains from one sample in a study of immune evolution from preneoplasia to lung adenocarcinoma. The method was immunoSEQ multiplex PCR; TCRdb's version includes in-frame clones alone and lacks a portion of them. The sample includes thousands of clones, about 81% of them seen just once. Sequencing was performed on FFPE invasive lung adenocarcinoma tissue. The receptor source for this set is a person between 50 and 60 years old with lung adenocarcinoma. Each CDR3 is given with its conserved first and last residue. D genes are given only for firm matches. Part of the rows lack a size; the others show once, few, many or a class for expanded clones.

>TRBV6-5|TRBJ2-1|-|TRBD2
TGTGCCAGCAGTTACACTGGACTAGCGGGAGGCAATGAGCAGTTCTTC
CASSYTGLAGGNEQFF
>TRBV7-8|TRBJ2-7|-|TRBD1
TGTGCCAGCAGCTTAGAGGGACAGGGAGGTGAGCAGTACTTC
CASSLEGQGGEQYF
>TRBV5-3|TRBJ2-7|-|TRBD2
TGTGCCAGCGGGACTATTGGAGCGGAACCTTACGAGCAGTACTTC
CASGTIGAEPYEQYF
>TRBV11-2|TRBJ1-1|-|TRBD1
TGTGCCAGCAGCCGACAGGGGTCTCTGGTTGAAGCTTTCTTT
CASSRQGSLVEAFF
>TRBV25-1|TRBJ2-3|-|-
TGTGCCAGCGCAGGAGGCAGGGGACCCACAGATACGCAGTATTTT
CASAGGRGPTDTQYF
>TRBV30|TRBJ2-7|-|TRBD2
TGTGCCTGGACCCCCCGGGGCGGGGGGCGGTCCGAGCAGTACTTC
CAWTPRGGGRSEQYF
>TRBV5-4|TRBJ1-2|-|TRBD1
TGTGCCAGCAGCTTCATTGGGACAGGGATGAACTATGGCTACACCTTC
CASSFIGTGMNYGYTF
>TRBV28|TRBJ1-5|-|-
TGTGCCAGCAGTTTCGAGAGCCATTACAGAACTAATCAGCCCCAGCATTTT
CASSFESHYRTNQPQHF
>TRBV7-2|TRBJ2-7|few|TRBD2
TGTGCCAGCAGCTTAGGGTCCAGCGGGAGGTACGAGCAGTACTTC
CASSLGSSGRYEQYF
>TRBV2|TRBJ2-1|-|TRBD2
TGTGCCAGCAACCTAGCGGGAGTGCGCAATGAGCAGTTCTTC
CASNLAGVRNEQFF
>TRBV28|TRBJ2-7|-|-
TGTGCCAGCAGTTTAACCGGACAGATGGACGCCTACGAGCAGTACTTC
CASSLTGQMDAYEQYF
>TRBV18|TRBJ2-6|-|TRBD2
TGTGCCAGCTCCCTAGCGGGAGCCGGGGCCAACGTCCTGACTTTC
CASSLAGAGANVLTF
>TRBV5-1|TRBJ1-2|-|TRBD1
TGCGCCAGCAGCTTGGCGGAGGGGGCCGGAGGCTACACCTTC
CASSLAEGAGGYTF
>TRBV6-5|TRBJ2-7|-|-
TGTGCCAGCAGAGAACTTGCTGGGTCAAAGGAGCAGTACTTC
CASRELAGSKEQYF
>TRBV30|TRBJ1-3|-|-
TGTGCCTGGTCCCCGGGTAGGGGCGGTCCTGGAAACACCATATATTTT
CAWSPGRGGPGNTIYF
>TRBV7-2|TRBJ1-2|-|TRBD1
TGTGCCAGCAGCCCCTCCGGGACAGGGGCGAGCTATGGCTACACCTTC
CASSPSGTGASYGYTF
>TRBV28|TRBJ1-2|-|TRBD1
TGTGCCAGCAGCGGGCGGACAGGCTCTAACTATGGCTACACCTTC
CASSGRTGSNYGYTF
>TRBV5-8|TRBJ2-5|-|TRBD2
TGTGCCAGCAGCTTGGGACTAGCGGGAGGAGGTTCAGAGACCCAGTACTTC
CASSLGLAGGGSETQYF
>TRBV10-3|TRBJ2-3|-|-
TGTGCCATCAGTGGAAATGACAGGAAAGCGCTCCTTGGCACAGATACGCAGTATTTT
CAISGNDRKALLGTDTQYF
>TRBV27|TRBJ2-1|large|-
TGTGCCAGCAGTCCGGGAGCTTGGTCCTACAATGAGCAGTTCTTC
CASSPGAWSYNEQFF
>TRBV5-1|TRBJ1-1|-|-
TGCGCCAGCAGCTTGGCTGGGGGGCCCTCTGAAGCTTTCTTT
CASSLAGGPSEAFF
>TRBV6-5|TRBJ1-5|-|-
TGTGCCAGCAGTTACCCGGGTCAGCCCCAGCATTTT
CASSYPGQPQHF
>TRBV28|TRBJ1-4|-|-
TGTGCCAGCAGTTTAGGCAGCCCGGGGACTAATGAAAAACTGTTTTTT
CASSLGSPGTNEKLFF
>TRBV19|TRBJ2-6|-|-
TGTGCCAGTAGTATGAGCAGGTACGGGGCCAACGTCCTGACTTTC
CASSMSRYGANVLTF
>TRBV10-3|TRBJ2-7|few|-
TGTGCCACCCAGGGATCCTACGAGCAGTACTTC
CATQGSYEQYF
>TRBV18|TRBJ2-3|few|-
TGTGCCAGCTCACCTTCCGGGGTGTCAGATACGCAGTATTTT
CASSPSGVSDTQYF
>TRBV28|TRBJ2-1|once|-
TGTGCCAGCACCGGTGGGTGGGCTTGGAATGAGCAGTTCTTC
CASTGGWAWNEQFF
>TRBV10-1|TRBJ2-1|-|TRBD2
TGCGCCAGCAGCACCGGGACTAGCGTATTCCAGGAGCAGTTCTTC
CASSTGTSVFQEQFF
>TRBV28|TRBJ2-3|-|-
TGTGCCAGCAGTGGCACCGCGAGCCGGGGTTTT
CASSGTASRGF
>TRBV7-2|TRBJ2-7|once|-
TGTGCCAGCAGCTCCGCGACAGGCTCGAACGAGCAGTACTTC
CASSSATGSNEQYF
>TRBV5-1|TRBJ2-3|-|-
TGCGCCAGCAGCCCGGACACTAGCACAGATACGCAGTATTTT
CASSPDTSTDTQYF
>TRBV9|TRBJ2-1|-|-
TGTGCCAGCAGCGTAGAAGACTATACTTTATCTGAGCAGTTCTTC
CASSVEDYTLSEQFF
>TRBV7-9|TRBJ2-1|-|-
TGTGCCAGCAGCCATAAACGAGAAGATGAGCAGTTCTTC
CASSHKREDEQFF
>TRBV28|TRBJ1-1|-|-
TGTGCCAGCAGTTTAAGGACGGCTGAAGCTTTCTTT
CASSLRTAEAFF
>TRBV14|TRBJ2-3|-|TRBD2
TGTGCCAGCAGCCTCACAGGAGCGGGGATTAACACAGATACGCAGTATTTT
CASSLTGAGINTDTQYF
>TRBV7-2|TRBJ2-1|-|TRBD1
TGTGCCAGCAGCGTCATCGGGACAGGGAACAATGAGCAGTTCTTC
CASSVIGTGNNEQFF
>TRBV5-4|TRBJ1-2|few|-
TGTGCCAGCAGCTTGCGGGGCGTAGGCTATGGCTACACCTTC
CASSLRGVGYGYTF
>TRBV28|TRBJ1-5|-|TRBD1
TGTGCCAGCAGTCGGACAGGGGCCCGAGGGCCCCAGCATTTT
CASSRTGARGPQHF
>TRBV7-9|TRBJ2-2|-|-
TGTGCCAGCAGCGATGCCACGACCACCGGGGAGCTGTTTTTT
CASSDATTTGELFF
>TRBV4-1|TRBJ2-3|large|-
TGCGCCAGCAGCCAAGTTGATACGCAGTATTTT
CASSQVDTQYF
>TRBV20-1|TRBJ2-5|-|-
TGCAGTGCTAGATCCCCAGAGACCCAGTACTTC
CSARSPETQYF
>TRBV6-5|TRBJ1-5|-|-
TGTGCCAGCAGTTACTCCTTTTCAAATCAGCCCCAGCATTTT
CASSYSFSNQPQHF
>TRBV6-5|TRBJ2-7|few|-
TGTGCCAGCAGTGGCCCGTTTTCCTACGAGCAGTACTTC
CASSGPFSYEQYF
>TRBV5-1|TRBJ2-7|-|-
TGTGCCAGCAGCTTGGAGGCAGGGGACCACTACGAGCAGTACTTC
CASSLEAGDHYEQYF
>TRBV29-1|TRBJ2-7|-|TRBD1
TGCAGCGTTGAAGGGACAGGGAATTCCTACGAGCAGTACTTC
CSVEGTGNSYEQYF
>TRBV28|TRBJ1-5|once|TRBD1
TGTGCCAGCAGACACAGGGGGCCCCAGCATTTT
CASRHRGPQHF
>TRBV7-8|TRBJ2-3|-|-
TGTGCCAGCAGCTTAATGGGGTCTAGCACAGATACGCAGTATTTT
CASSLMGSSTDTQYF
>TRBV7-2|TRBJ1-5|-|-
TGTGCCAGCAGCCAACCCGACAGTTTTAGCAATCAGCCCCAGCATTTT
CASSQPDSFSNQPQHF
>TRBV7-9|TRBJ1-4|-|-
TGTGCCAGCAGCCGCAGGGAATCTAATAATGAAAAACTGTTTTTT
CASSRRESNNEKLFF
>TRBV19|TRBJ2-7|-|-
TGTGCCAGTTCCCCCCGGGACCTTTCCTACGAGCAGTACTTC
CASSPRDLSYEQYF
>TRBV7-8|TRBJ1-5|-|-
TGTGCCAGCAGCTTAGCCCTTGTATATCAGCTCCAGCATTTT
CASSLALVYQLQHF
>TRBV7-9|TRBJ2-1|-|TRBD2
TGTGCCAGCAGCTCTCTAGCGGGTGCTTCCTACAATGAGCAGTTCTTC
CASSSLAGASYNEQFF
>TRBV7-3|TRBJ2-3|-|TRBD1
TGTGCCAGCAGCAGACAGGGTAGTACAGATACGCAGTATTTT
CASSRQGSTDTQYF
>TRBV6-5|TRBJ1-1|-|-
TGTGCCAGCAGTAAAGCAGAGGGCTTCACTGAAGCTTTCTTT
CASSKAEGFTEAFF
>TRBV14|TRBJ1-1|-|TRBD1
TGTGCCAGCAGCCAGCTGGGAACAGGGGAACGGAGTGAAGCTTTCTTT
CASSQLGTGERSEAFF